The TCR beta chain under discussion was sequenced for a study of T-cell memory formation after mild COVID-19. Findings and limits, study-wide: Clones that contracted clustered mainly in CM and EM if CD4+ and in EMRA if CD8+. Memory from before infection featured some responding clones, which suggests cross-reactive memory joined. Clones contracting across day 15 to 85 had a balanced CD4/CD8 profile; later expanding clones leaned CD4+.

This clonotype was recorded a few times. Antigen: not known. Constant-segment primers were used for 5'RACE, and the resulting TCR alpha and TCR beta cDNA libraries carried sample barcodes and UMIs. TCRdb independently ran MiXCR on the 5' RACE reads; one entry per CDR3 protein. The profile covers about 110,000 distinct CDR3 sequences, with about 17% appearing a single time and around 28% taken by the ten largest. Sequencing was done on a sample of PBMCs or a T cell subset sorted from them (not recorded which). This clonotype was obtained from an adult woman who had mild COVID-19 (a few samples of this study predate the infection). Cell type and time point are not known.

The CDR3 spells CSARDIQTNTEAFF. The DNA for the CDR3 is TGCAGTGCTAGAGATATACAGACGAACACTGAAGCTTTCTTT. The genes are TRBV20-1 and TRBJ1-1; D is ambiguous. The germline V gene encodes CDR1 DFQATT and CDR2 SNEGSKA (reference sequence). This CDR3 comprises 14 residues. Trimming stripped 0 bases from V and 1 base from J, with 9 bases between.